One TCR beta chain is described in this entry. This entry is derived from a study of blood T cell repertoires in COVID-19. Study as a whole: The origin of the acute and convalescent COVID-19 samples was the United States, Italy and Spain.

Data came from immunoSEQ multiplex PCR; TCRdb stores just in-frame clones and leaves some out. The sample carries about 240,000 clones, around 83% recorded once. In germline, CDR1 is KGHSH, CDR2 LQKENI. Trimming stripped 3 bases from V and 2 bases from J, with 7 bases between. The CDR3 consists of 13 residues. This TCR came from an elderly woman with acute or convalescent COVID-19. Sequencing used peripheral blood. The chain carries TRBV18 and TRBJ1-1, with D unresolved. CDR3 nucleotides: TGTGCCAGCTCACCCCAGGAAAACACTGAAGCTTTCTTT. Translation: CASSPQENTEAFF.